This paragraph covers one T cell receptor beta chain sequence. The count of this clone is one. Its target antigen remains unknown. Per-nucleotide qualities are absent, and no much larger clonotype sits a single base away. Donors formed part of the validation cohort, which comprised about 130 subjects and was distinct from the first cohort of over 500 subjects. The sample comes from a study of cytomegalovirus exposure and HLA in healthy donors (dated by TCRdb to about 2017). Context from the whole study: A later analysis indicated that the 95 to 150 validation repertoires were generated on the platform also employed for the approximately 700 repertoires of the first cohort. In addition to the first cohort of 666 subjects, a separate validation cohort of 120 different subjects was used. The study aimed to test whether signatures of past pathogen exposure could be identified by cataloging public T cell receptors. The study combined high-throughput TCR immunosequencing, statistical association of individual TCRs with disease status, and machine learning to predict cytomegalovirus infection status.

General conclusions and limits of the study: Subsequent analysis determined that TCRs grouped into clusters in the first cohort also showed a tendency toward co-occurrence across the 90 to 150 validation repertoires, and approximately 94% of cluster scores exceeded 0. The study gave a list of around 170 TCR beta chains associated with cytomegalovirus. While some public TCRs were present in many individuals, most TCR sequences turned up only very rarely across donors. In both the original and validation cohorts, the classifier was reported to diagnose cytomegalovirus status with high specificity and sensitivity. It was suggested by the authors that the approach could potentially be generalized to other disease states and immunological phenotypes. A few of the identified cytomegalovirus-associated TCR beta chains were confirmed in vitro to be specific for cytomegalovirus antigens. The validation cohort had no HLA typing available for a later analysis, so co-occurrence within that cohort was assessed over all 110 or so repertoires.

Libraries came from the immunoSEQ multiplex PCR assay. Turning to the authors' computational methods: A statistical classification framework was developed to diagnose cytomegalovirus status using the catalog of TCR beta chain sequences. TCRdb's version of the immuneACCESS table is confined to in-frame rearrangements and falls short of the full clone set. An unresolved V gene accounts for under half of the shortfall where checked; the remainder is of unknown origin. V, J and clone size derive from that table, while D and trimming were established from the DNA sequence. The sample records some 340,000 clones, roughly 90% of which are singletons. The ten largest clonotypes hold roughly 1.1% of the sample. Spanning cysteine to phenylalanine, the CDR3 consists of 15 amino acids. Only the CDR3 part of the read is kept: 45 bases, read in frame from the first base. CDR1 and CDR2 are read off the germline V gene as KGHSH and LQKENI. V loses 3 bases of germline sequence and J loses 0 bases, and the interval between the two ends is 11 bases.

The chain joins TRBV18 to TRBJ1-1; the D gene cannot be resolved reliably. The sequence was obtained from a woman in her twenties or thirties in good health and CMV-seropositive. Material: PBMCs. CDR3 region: CASSPPGKVNTEAFF. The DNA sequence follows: TGTGCCAGCTCACCCCCGGGAAAAGTGAACACTGAAGCTTTCTTT.